The entry below describes one TCR beta chain. The antigen is not known. Reanalyzing the 5' RACE reads, TCRdb keeps one entry per CDR3 protein, without DNA. The sample data list about 380,000 distinct CDR3 sequences. The data belong to a study of T cells expressing NK-cell markers. CDR1 and CDR2 (germline): SNHLY, FYNNEI. This CDR3 is 17 amino acids long. Study-wide points: The HCMV specificity of the expanded NKG2C+ T cell clones stayed unresolved.

The V gene is TRBV2, the J gene TRBJ2-6; TCRdb names TRBD1, which stays unverified in the absence of DNA. Material for sequencing was blood T cells: a sorted CD56 or NKG2C T cell subset, CD4+ or CD8+ T cells, or bulk PBMC T cells (not recorded which). The sequence derives from a man aged 18-70 years in good health. CDR3 sequence: CASSDGTGSSGANVLTF. Complete variable domain (other parts from reference TRBV2 and TRBJ2-6): EPEVTQTPSHQVTQMGQEVILRCVPISNHLYFYWYRQILGQKVEFLVSFYNNEISEKSEIFDDQFSVERPDGSNFTLKIRSTKLEDSAMYFCASSDGTGSSGANVLTFGAGSRLTVL.